This T cell receptor beta chain was observed in a study of cytomegalovirus exposure and HLA in healthy donors. Study conclusions and caveats: In vitro experiments confirmed that a few CMV-associated chains were specific for CMV antigens. Several of the most significant clusters appeared linked to common viral pathogens, based on a later analysis.

From germline, CDR1 is MNHEY and CDR2 SMNVEV (reference sequence). This CDR3 region has 14 residues. The V segment lost 5 bases and the J segment 8 bases; nucleotides outside the gene matches: 8. Each of the donors was a healthy bone marrow donor. Despite likely unrecorded immune exposures, the donors were nominally healthy at the time of sampling. 13 Jbeta primers and 60 Vbeta primers were used for the PCR. Data came from immunoSEQ multiplex PCR; TCRdb stores just in-frame clones and leaves some out. The sample data list 55,000 to 75,000 clones. On this clone itself: Its specificity is unknown.

Input material: PBMCs. The chain couples TRBV27 to TRBJ1-4; 7 bases match TRBD1. This clonotype originated in a male donor in good health and CMV-seronegative. CDR3 in amino acids: CASSPRGAGEKLFF. The CDR3 DNA reads as TGTGCCAGCAGTCCCAGGGGGGCGGGGGAAAAACTGTTTTTT.